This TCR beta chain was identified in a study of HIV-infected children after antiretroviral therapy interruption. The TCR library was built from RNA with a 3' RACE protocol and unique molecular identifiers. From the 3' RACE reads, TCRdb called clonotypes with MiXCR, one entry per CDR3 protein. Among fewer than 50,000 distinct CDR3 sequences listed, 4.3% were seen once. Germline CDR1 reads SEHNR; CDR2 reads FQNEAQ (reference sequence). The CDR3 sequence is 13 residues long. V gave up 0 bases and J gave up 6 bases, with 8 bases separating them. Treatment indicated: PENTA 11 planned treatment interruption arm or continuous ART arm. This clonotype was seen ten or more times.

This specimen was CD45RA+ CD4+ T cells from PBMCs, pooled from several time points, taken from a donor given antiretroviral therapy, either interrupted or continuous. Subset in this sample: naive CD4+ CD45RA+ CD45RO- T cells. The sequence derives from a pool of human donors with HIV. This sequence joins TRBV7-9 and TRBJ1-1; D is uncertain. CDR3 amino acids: CASSLASVPEAFF. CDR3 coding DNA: TGTGCCAGCAGCTTAGCTTCGGTTCCTGAAGCTTTCTTT.